This T cell receptor beta chain was profiled in a study of long-term antiretroviral therapy in people with HIV. Study results and caveats: Controls had broader CDR3 length ranges than HIV repertoires did. Relative to transplant donor controls, diversity remained lower despite increasing after ART. Dating from about 2003 to 2017, the blood was possibly obtained under older ART regimens.

As to this clone: Its antigen is not identified.

A v3.0 immunoSEQ assay was performed at survey level. Produced via immunoSEQ multiplex PCR; TCRdb's table is partial and in-frame only. Altogether under 20,000 clones are present, approximately 80% being singletons, with the ten largest covering roughly 13%. CDR3 length equals 13 residues. Germline V CDR1 and CDR2: SGHKS, YYEKEE (reference sequence). V shed 2 bases and J shed 8 bases, with 8 bases lying between them. The V call is TRBV5-5, the J call TRBJ1-6; no reliable D call. The receptor was isolated from a woman aged 40 to 50 with HIV. Sequences were derived from unsorted PBMCs, sampled 3.2 years after starting antiretroviral therapy. The DNA of the CDR3 is TGTGCCAGCAGCTTCACAGAGGATTCACCCCTCCACTTT. Amino acid sequence: CASSFTEDSPLHF.